This is a list of T cell receptor beta chains from one sample in a study of technical replicates of blood from several donors. Produced via immunoSEQ multiplex PCR; TCRdb's table is partial and in-frame only. The sample lists 65,000 to 85,000 clones, around 90% seen once, with approximately 0.4% in the top ten. The sequencing input was T cells isolated from PBMCs. Source of these receptors: a human donor in good health. Both conserved end residues are part of each CDR3. D genes are given only for firm matches. Size is omitted from some rows. Given values are once, few, many or a class for expanded clones.

j_call	v_call	clone_size	d_call	cdr3_nt	cdr3_aa
TRBJ2-5	TRBV6-1	.	TRBD2	TGTGCCAGCTACCCTAGCGGGAGTCTAGAGACCCAGTACTTC	CASYPSGSLETQYF
TRBJ1-2	TRBV5-4	.	TRBD1	TGTGCCAGCAGCTTGAAGGGACAGCGAATTAATGGCTACACCTTC	CASSLKGQRINGYTF
TRBJ1-5	TRBV19	once	.	TGTGCCAGTAGTATAAGTCAGAATCAGCCCCAGCATTTT	CASSISQNQPQHF
TRBJ1-1	TRBV27	.	TRBD1	TGTGCCAGCAGTTGGGACAGTTTGAGGACTGAAGCTTTCTTT	CASSWDSLRTEAFF
TRBJ1-1	TRBV6-5	.	.	TGTGCCAGCAGTTCCCTTTACACTGAAGCTTTCTTT	CASSSLYTEAFF
TRBJ1-3	TRBV30	.	.	TGTGCCTGGACTCTGGACAGCTCTGGAAACACCATATATTTT	CAWTLDSSGNTIYF
TRBJ2-5	TRBV9	.	TRBD1	TGTGCCAGCAGCGTGACAGGGGGCCGGGAGACCCAGTACTTC	CASSVTGGRETQYF
TRBJ1-4	TRBV19	.	.	TGTGCCAGTAGTATCAGACAGGTTCTAACAACTAATGAAAAACTGTTTTTT	CASSIRQVLTTNEKLFF
TRBJ1-1	TRBV12-5	.	.	TGTGCTAGTGGTTTGGTATATTATGTCACTGAAGCTTTCTTT	CASGLVYYVTEAFF
TRBJ1-2	TRBV27	.	TRBD1	TGTGCCAGCAGTTTATCCCCTAAAGGACAGGGCGGAGGCTACACCTTC	CASSLSPKGQGGGYTF
TRBJ2-7	TRBV10-3	.	.	TGTGCCATCAGTGCCCAGGAAGGTTCCTACGAGCAGTACTTC	CAISAQEGSYEQYF
TRBJ2-7	TRBV5-4	.	.	TGTGCCAGCAGCTTGGCAGGGAACCCCTACGAGCAGTACTTC	CASSLAGNPYEQYF
TRBJ2-7	TRBV28	.	.	TGTGCCAGCAGTTCACCTGAGATGAGATCCGAGCAGTACTTC	CASSSPEMRSEQYF
TRBJ2-7	TRBV6-1	once	TRBD1	TGTGCCAGCAGTGAATGGGACAGGGGCGCCTACGAGCAGTACTTC	CASSEWDRGAYEQYF
TRBJ1-4	TRBV9	.	TRBD1	TGTGCCAGCAGCGAATGGACAGGGGCTTCAACTAATGAAAAACTGTTTTTT	CASSEWTGASTNEKLFF
TRBJ2-5	TRBV6-1	.	.	TGTGCCAGCAGTCCCGACAGGATGAAGACCCAGTACTTC	CASSPDRMKTQYF
TRBJ2-3	TRBV28	.	TRBD1	TGTGCCAGCAGTTCCCCGCTGACAGGGAGACCCACAGATACGCAGTATTTT	CASSSPLTGRPTDTQYF
TRBJ2-7	TRBV5-1	.	TRBD2	TGCGCCAGCAGCCTCGGATATCTAACCGGGACTAGCGGGAGGGCCATATTCGAGCAGTACTTC	CASSLGYLTGTSGRAIFEQYF
TRBJ2-7	TRBV27	.	.	TGTGCCAGCATGGACACAAATTCAGGGGTTACCTACGAGCAGTACTTC	CASMDTNSGVTYEQYF
TRBJ2-7	TRBV5-4	few	TRBD2	TGTGCCAGCAGCACAGGACTAGCGGGAGTCTACGAGCAGTACTTC	CASSTGLAGVYEQYF
TRBJ2-1	TRBV18	.	TRBD2	TGTGCCAGCTCACCAGAAGCGGGAGGGCCTGATGAGCAGTTCTTC	CASSPEAGGPDEQFF
TRBJ2-1	TRBV11-2	.	.	TGTGCCAGCAGCTTGGGTAGGACTGGGTTCTCCAATGAGCAGTTCTTC	CASSLGRTGFSNEQFF
TRBJ2-1	TRBV5-1	.	TRBD2	TGCGCCAGCAGCTTGGCACTCGGGCTAGCGGGAGTCGCTGAGCAGTTCTTC	CASSLALGLAGVAEQFF